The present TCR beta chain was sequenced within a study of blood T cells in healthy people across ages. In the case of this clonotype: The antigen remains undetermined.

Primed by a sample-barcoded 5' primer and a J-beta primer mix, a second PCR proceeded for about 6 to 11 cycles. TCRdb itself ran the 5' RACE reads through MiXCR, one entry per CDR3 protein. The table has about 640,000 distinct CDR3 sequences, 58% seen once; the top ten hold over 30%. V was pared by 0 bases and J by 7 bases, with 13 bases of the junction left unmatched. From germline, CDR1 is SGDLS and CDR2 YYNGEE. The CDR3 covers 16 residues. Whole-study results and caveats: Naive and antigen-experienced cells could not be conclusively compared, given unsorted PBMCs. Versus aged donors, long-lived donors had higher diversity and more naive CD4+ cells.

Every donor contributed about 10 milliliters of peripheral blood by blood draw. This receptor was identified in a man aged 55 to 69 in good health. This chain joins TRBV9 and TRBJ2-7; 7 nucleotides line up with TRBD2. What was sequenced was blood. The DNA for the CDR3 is TGTGCCAGCAGCGTAGATGGGTCTAGCGGACCGGGGGAGCAGTACTTC. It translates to CASSVDGSSGPGEQYF.